This TCR beta chain was recovered during a study of CXCR3-negative and CXCR3-positive naive CD8 T cells. The study, taken as a whole, reports: For naive cells, CXCR3-negative and CXCR3-positive subsets had similar TRBV-TRBJ usage; for memory cells, usage differed. CXCR3-positive naive cells had TRB CDR3s that were more hydrophobic than CXCR3-negative naive cells had. Both naive subsets had comparably high diversity; memory CD8+ cells much lower. After cryopreservation, expression of CXCR3 was partially reduced, and most assays were run with fresh PBMCs.

The CDR3 extends over 16 amino acids. CDR1 is MNHEY and CDR2 is SMNVEV in the germline V gene (reference sequence). Naive CD8+ T cells displayed a CD45RO-CCR7+CD27+CD95- phenotype. On this clonotype: The antigen is undetermined.

The libraries of TRB cDNA were constructed through 5' RACE using UMI labels. TCRdb reprocessed the 5' RACE reads, keeping one entry per CDR3 protein, no DNA. Recorded for this sample: over 100,000 distinct CDR3 sequences. The receptor comes from a human donor in good health. Some clones in this sample may be carry-over from other donors' samples. The V gene is TRBV27, the J gene TRBJ2-1; TCRdb indicates TRBD1, and absent DNA this call remains unverified. Sequencing was performed on naive CXCR3+ CD8+ T cells from blood. Subset indicated: CD45RO-CCR7+CD27+CD95- naive CD8+ T cells expressing CXCR3 (TNR3+). CDR3 residues: CASSLSGTQSYNEQFF.